This T cell receptor beta chain is from a study of blood T cell repertoires in COVID-19. The CDR3 has 17 amino acids. Trimming removed 5 bases at V and 4 bases at J, with 22 bases between. The V gene's germline CDR1 is SGHTS and CDR2 YDEGEE. Data came from immunoSEQ multiplex PCR; TCRdb stores just in-frame clones and leaves some out. In the table there are 180,000 or so clones, roughly 88% of which are singletons. The sample taken for sequencing was peripheral blood. The chain employs TRBV5-8 and TRBJ1-3, with D perhaps matching TRBD1 (5 bases). The receptor's source is a man aged 55 to 69 who had recovered from COVID-19. CDR3 bases: TGTGCCAGCAGACCGGAGGGGTACGGGGGTGTCGGAAACACCATATATTTT. Protein product: CASRPEGYGGVGNTIYF.